This T cell receptor beta chain was recovered during a study of cytomegalovirus exposure and HLA in healthy donors. CDR3 length: 19 residues. Trimming shortened V by 3 bases and J by 3 bases, and 24 bases separated the two germline ends. The germline V gene encodes CDR1 LNHDA and CDR2 SQIVND (reference sequence). 60 Vbeta and 13 Jbeta primers were used in PCR. Here immunoSEQ multiplex PCR was the method, and the copy in TCRdb shows in-frame clones only, minus some. Of about 150,000 clones listed, 84% are singletons. This sequence was found in a boy aged 2 to 9 in good health and CMV-seronegative. Sequences were obtained from PBMCs. V is TRBV19 and J is TRBJ2-1; possible D gene TRBD2, 5 bases. CDR3 in amino acids: CASSILSRVVWSNYNEQFF. In nucleotides, the CDR3 is TGTGCCAGTAGTATTTTGTCGCGGGTGGTCTGGTCTAACTACAATGAGCAGTTCTTC.